These 21 T cell receptor beta chains were sequenced from one sample in a study of early T cells in non-severe SARS-CoV-2 infection. MiXCR, applied by TCRdb to the 5' RACE reads, yields one record per CDR3 protein. Of about 83,000 distinct CDR3 sequences listed, 8% to 13% are singletons. Source: whole blood, taken at baseline. Receptors were obtained from an adult who was a healthcare worker with PCR-confirmed SARS-CoV-2 infection or an uninfected control (not recorded which).

This clonotype was seen many times. The V gene is TRBV5-1, the J gene TRBJ2-5; D is unresolved. V dropped 4 bases and J dropped 2 bases, with 15 bases sitting between them. Per germline, CDR1 SGHRS and CDR2 YFSETQ. The CDR3 is 15 amino acids. The CDR3 spells CASSPGPGLQETQYF. The CDR3 DNA reads as TGCGCCAGCAGCCCCGGCCCCGGCTTGCAAGAGACCCAGTACTTC.

The rearrangement joins TRBV6-5 to TRBJ2-2; 7 bases line up with TRBD1. The CDR3 contains 15 residues. The germline CDR1 and CDR2 sequences are MNHEY and SVGAGI. Trimming cost V 7 bases and J 4 bases; bases outside gene matches: 9. CDR3: CASNPKQGITGELFF. Here the CDR3 DNA reads TGTGCCAGCAATCCGAAACAGGGGATCACCGGGGAGCTGTTTTTT.

V gene TRBV5-1 combines with J gene TRBJ2-7, with D possibly matching TRBD1 (6 bases). V lost 3 bases and J 3 bases, leaving 13 bases between the germline ends. The germline V gene encodes CDR1 SGHRS and CDR2 YFSETQ. CDR3 length equals 14 residues. CDR3 in amino acids: CASSSSGQLYEQYF. The CDR3 DNA reads as TGCGCCAGCAGCTCCTCGGGACAACTCTACGAGCAGTACTTC.

This clonotype was recorded at least ten times. The chain links TRBV5-1 to TRBJ1-2; D remains unclear. CDR3 size: 16 residues. The germline V gene encodes CDR1 SGHRS and CDR2 YFSETQ. Trimming cost V 0 bases and J 4 bases, with 16 bases left between them. The DNA of the CDR3 is TGCGCCAGCAGCTTGGAGGCAGGAAAGCAACTCTATGGCTACACCTTC. Its protein is CASSLEAGKQLYGYTF.

This clonotype was detected many times. The chain links TRBV27 to TRBJ2-1; TRBD2 aligns across 8 bases. This CDR3 is 16 amino acids long. From germline, CDR1 is MNHEY and CDR2 SMNVEV (reference sequence). The V segment lost 7 bases and the J segment 1 base; nucleotides outside the gene matches: 9. The CDR3 region has the DNA TGTGCCAGCACCGACGTACTAGCGGCTTCCTACAATGAGCAGTTCTTC. Translating it yields CASTDVLAASYNEQFF.

The chain recombines TRBV7-7 with TRBJ2-1; D ambiguous. Germline-derived CDR1 and CDR2 are SSHAT and FNYEAQ (reference sequence). This CDR3 region has 13 residues. With 1 base removed from V and 6 bases from J, the gap between germline ends came to 7 bases. This chain's CDR3 is CASSLGFSNEQFF. The CDR3 DNA reads TGTGCCAGCAGCTTAGGATTCAGCAATGAGCAGTTCTTC.

This clonotype was counted only a few times. The rearrangement uses TRBV27 and TRBJ2-7, with 10 bases matching TRBD1. Germline CDR1 and CDR2: MNHEY and SMNVEV (reference sequence). This CDR3 is built from 18 residues. The J segment lost 3 bases and the V segment lost 0 bases, leaving 11 bases of the junction unmatched. This CDR3 reads CASSLSPRQGAKIYEQYF. CDR3 nucleotides: TGTGCCAGCAGTTTATCGCCAAGACAGGGGGCCAAAATCTACGAGCAGTACTTC.

CDR3 in amino acids: CASSATGSPTEAFF. CDR3 DNA sequence: TGTGCCAGCAGCGCGACAGGGTCTCCCACTGAAGCTTTCTTT. The chain uses TRBV7-3 and TRBJ1-1; TRBD1 matches at 7 bases. V dropped 5 bases and J dropped 4; count of bases not matched to a gene: 7. Germline CDR1 SGHTA, CDR2 FQGTGA. The CDR3 has 14 residues. Based on the CDR3 plus reference TRBV7-3 and TRBJ1-1, the full variable domain is GAGVSQTPSNKVTEKGKYVELRCDPISGHTALYWYRQSLGQGPEFLIYFQGTGAADDSGLPNDRFFAVRPEGSVSTLKIQRTERGDSAVYLCASSATGSPTEAFFGQGTRLTVV.

V and J are TRBV7-3 and TRBJ2-1, with D perhaps TRBD2 (7 bases). CDR3 length: 14 residues. The V end was cut by 1 base, the J end by 8 bases, with 12 bases between. CDR1 is SGHTA and CDR2 is FQGTGA in the germline V gene. The CDR3 here is CASSLNREGYEQFF. The CDR3 nucleotides are TGTGCCAGCAGCTTAAACAGGGAGGGCTATGAGCAGTTCTTC.

This clonotype was seen ten or more times. The chain links TRBV19 to TRBJ1-5, with D perhaps TRBD1 (5 bases). Between the trimmed V and J ends, which lost 6 bases and 3 bases, there was a span of 15 bases. There are 15 residues in the CDR3. Germline lookup yields CDR1 LNHDA and CDR2 SQIVND (reference sequence). DNA for the CDR3: TGTGCCAGTAGCCCCCCAGGGATCATCAATCAGCCCCAGCATTTT. Translating gives CASSPPGIINQPQHF.

The CDR3 coding sequence is TGTGCCAGCAGCTTAGGATCGGGACTAGTAGATACGCAGTATTTT. It is translated as CASSLGSGLVDTQYF. The chain joins TRBV7-9 to TRBJ2-3, with 8 bases lining up with TRBD2. V shed 1 base and J 5 bases; nucleotides not matched to a gene: 5. CDR1 is SEHNR, CDR2 FQNEAQ, per germline (reference sequence). The CDR3 is 15 residues long.

The chain couples TRBV12-3 or TRBV12-4 to TRBJ2-1; 7 nucleotides line up with TRBD2. V shed 0 bases, J shed 4 bases, and the junction held 9 bases outside the gene matches. CDR3 length: 17 amino acids. CDR3 loop: CASSLALTGLSYNEQFF. CDR3 nucleotides: TGTGCCAGCAGTTTAGCGCTAACGGGACTAAGTTACAATGAGCAGTTCTTC.

V gene TRBV20-1 combines with J gene TRBJ2-4, with 11 bases aligning to TRBD2. J lost 6 bases, V lost 6 bases, and 7 bases had no gene match. CDR3 length equals 14 residues. Germline V gene lookup returns CDR1 DFQATT and CDR2 SNEGSKA (reference sequence). The CDR3 DNA follows: TGCAGTGCCCGCCACACTAGCGGGAGAAACATTCAGTACTTC. Its translation: CSARHTSGRNIQYF.

The chain has TRBV10-3 and TRBJ2-7, with 7 nucleotides matching TRBD1. The length of the CDR3 is 14 residues. Losses at the gene ends were 4 bases for V and 0 bases for J; bases not matched to a gene: 3. The germline CDR1 and CDR2 sequences are ENHRY and SYGVKD. The chain's CDR3 is CAISGTGSSYEQYF. CDR3 nucleotides: TGTGCCATCAGTGGGACAGGCAGCTCCTACGAGCAGTACTTC.

J is TRBJ2-1 and V is TRBV3-1; D is possibly TRBD2 (5 bases). Germline CDR1 and CDR2: LGHDT and YNNKEL (reference sequence). The germline V and J ends were trimmed by 4 bases and 2 bases, with 18 bases remaining between them. CDR3 length: 17 residues. The CDR3 DNA reads as TGTGCCAGCAGCCCCGTTGGTGGGAGAATCACCTACAATGAGCAGTTCTTC. As protein: CASSPVGGRITYNEQFF.

As for this clonotype: This may come from a read error, since a much larger clone is one base off. V usage is TRBV15 and J usage is TRBJ2-5, with unresolved D. The CDR3 extends over 13 amino acids. Per germline, CDR1 LNHNV and CDR2 YYDKDF (reference sequence). This CDR3 is CATGRVAEETQYF. The CDR3, as DNA: TGTGCCACCGGCAGAGTGGCGGAAGAGACCCAGTACTTC.

This clonotype was recorded many times. The chain carries TRBV10-3 and TRBJ1-4; D unclear. CDR1 and CDR2 from the germline V gene are ENHRY and SYGVKD. The CDR3 contains 15 residues. The ends were cut back, 6 bases at V and 5 bases at J, with 16 bases in the middle. The CDR3, as DNA: TGTGCCATCAGCCAGGATGGACCCTTCAATGAAAAACTGTTTTTT. Translating it yields CAISQDGPFNEKLFF.

This clonotype was counted at least ten times. The chain carries TRBV20-1 and TRBJ2-1, with D possibly matching TRBD2 (5 bases). Germline lookup yields CDR1 DFQATT and CDR2 SNEGSKA (reference sequence). V lost 6 bases and J 0 bases, leaving 12 bases between the germline ends. The CDR3 extends over 14 amino acids. DNA of the CDR3: TGCAGTGCGGGAGCGCCAGGCTCCTACAATGAGCAGTTCTTC. Its protein product is CSAGAPGSYNEQFF.

Worth noting for this clonotype: A junction boundary mismatches the germline segment, possibly from a read error. The J gene is TRBJ2-7, the V gene TRBV7-8; D is undetermined. The germline V gene encodes CDR1 SGHVS and CDR2 FQNEAQ. CDR3 length: 14 residues. CDR3 region: CASSFSGPSDEQYF. CDR3 nucleotide sequence: TGTGCCAGCAGCTTCTCCGGTCCCTCCGACGAGCAGTACTTC. Using reference TRBV7-8 and TRBJ2-7 for the parts outside the CDR3, the full variable domain is GAGVSQSPRYKVAKRGQDVALRCDPISGHVSLFWYQQALGQGPEFLTYFQNEAQLDKSGLPSDRFFAERPEGSVSTLKIQRTQQEDSAVYLCASSFSGPSDEQYFGPGTRLTVT.

The rearrangement uses TRBV6-1 and TRBJ2-2, with D maybe TRBD1 (6 bases). Per germline, CDR1 MNHNS and CDR2 SASEGT. V lost 3 bases and J 5 bases, leaving 10 bases between the germline ends. This CDR3 spans 14 amino acids. DNA of the CDR3: TGTGCCAGCAGTGACCAGGGGTGGACCGGGGAGCTGTTTTTT. It yields the protein CASSDQGWTGELFF.

In this sample, this clonotype turned up many times. The J gene is TRBJ2-3, the V gene TRBV28; D may be TRBD2 (6 bases). Germline V CDR1 and CDR2: MDHEN, SYDVKM. This CDR3 has 16 residues. The V gene lost 6 bases and the J gene lost 2 bases, with 18 bases spanning the gap. CDR3 DNA sequence: TGTGCCAGCAGCCAAGTGGGACTTAACCCCACAGATACGCAGTATTTT. Its translation is CASSQVGLNPTDTQYF.